Listed below are T cell receptor beta chains from one sample, sequenced in a study of cytomegalovirus exposure and HLA in healthy donors. TCRdb's copy holds only in-frame clones and misses some; the assay was immunoSEQ multiplex PCR. The sample has some 310,000 clones; 88% are singletons. Sample: PBMCs. These receptors were taken from a man aged 25-45 years in good health and CMV-seronegative. Both conserved end residues are part of each CDR3. D genes are given only for firm matches. Part of the rows lack a size; the others show once, few, many or a class for expanded clones.

d_call	clone_size	v_call	j_call	cdr3_length	cdr3_nt	cdr3_aa
TRBD1	.	TRBV30	TRBJ1-4	15	TGTGCCTGGGGGACAGGGTGGACAACTAATGAAAAACTGTTTTTT	CAWGTGWTTNEKLFF
TRBD1	.	TRBV5-1	TRBJ1-2	14	TGCGCCAGCAGCTTACAGGGGTATCGGTATGGCTACACCTTC	CASSLQGYRYGYTF
.	.	TRBV6-1	TRBJ2-7	12	TGTGCCAGCAGCCAGGTTGCCTACGAGCAGTACTTC	CASSQVAYEQYF
TRBD1	once	TRBV5-1	TRBJ2-2	14	TGCGCCAGCAGCCTTGACAGGGCCACCGGGGAGCTGTTTTTT	CASSLDRATGELFF
.	.	TRBV27	TRBJ1-5	15	TGTGCCAGCAGTTTTGAGGGCAGGGGTAATCAGCCCCAGCATTTT	CASSFEGRGNQPQHF
.	.	TRBV6-5	TRBJ1-6	14	TGTGCCAGCAGTTCCAGTCGGAGAGATTCACCCCTCCACTTT	CASSSSRRDSPLHF
.	.	TRBV10-3	TRBJ1-1	14	TGTGCCATCAGTGAGTCGTTAGCAAACACTGAAGCTTTCTTT	CAISESLANTEAFF
.	.	TRBV6-1	TRBJ2-3	17	TGTGCCAGCAGTGAAGTTTGGGGCATCGCCCAGACAGATACGCAGTATTTT	CASSEVWGIAQTDTQYF
TRBD1	.	TRBV29-1	TRBJ1-1	13	TGCAGCGTTGACAAGACAGGGGGCACTGAAGCTTTCTTT	CSVDKTGGTEAFF
.	.	TRBV7-9	TRBJ1-1	15	TGTGCCAGCAGCCCTTCCGGGGGGGCGCACACTGAAGCTTTCTTT	CASSPSGGAHTEAFF
.	.	TRBV10-1	TRBJ2-2	12	TGCGCCAGCAGCCGCGGAACCGGGGAGCTGTTTTTT	CASSRGTGELFF
.	once	TRBV11-2	TRBJ1-2	13	TGTGCCAGCAGCTTAGGACAAAGGTACGGCTACACCTTC	CASSLGQRYGYTF
TRBD2	.	TRBV7-9	TRBJ2-3	15	TGTGCCAGCAGCCCACCGGGACTAGCGGGGGTAACGCAGTATTTT	CASSPPGLAGVTQYF
TRBD1	.	TRBV5-6	TRBJ1-1	15	TGTGCCAGCAGCGGGGTCGAGGGGGCAGGTACTGAAGCTTTCTTT	CASSGVEGAGTEAFF
.	.	TRBV5-1	TRBJ1-1	16	TGCGCCAGCAGCTTGGTCTCAGGGAAGGCGGTCACTGAAGCTTTCTTT	CASSLVSGKAVTEAFF
TRBD1	.	TRBV7-8	TRBJ2-5	16	TGTGCCAGCAGCTTAGCATTAGGGGGCGGCCAAGAGACCCAGTACTTC	CASSLALGGGQETQYF
.	.	TRBV15	TRBJ2-7	15	TGTGCCACCAGCAGAGATCGTGACAGCTACTACGAGCAGTACTTC	CATSRDRDSYYEQYF
.	.	TRBV25-1	TRBJ2-5	15	TGTGCCAGCAGTGAATATAGCTTGAGGGCGGAGACCCAGTACTTC	CASSEYSLRAETQYF
.	.	TRBV30	TRBJ2-5	13	TGTGCCTGGGGAGGAGGGTACCAAGAGACCCAGTACTTC	CAWGGGYQETQYF
TRBD1	.	TRBV5-4	TRBJ2-3	15	TGTGCCAGCAGCTTGGGGCAGGGGGCCCCTCGTACGCAGTATTTT	CASSLGQGAPRTQYF